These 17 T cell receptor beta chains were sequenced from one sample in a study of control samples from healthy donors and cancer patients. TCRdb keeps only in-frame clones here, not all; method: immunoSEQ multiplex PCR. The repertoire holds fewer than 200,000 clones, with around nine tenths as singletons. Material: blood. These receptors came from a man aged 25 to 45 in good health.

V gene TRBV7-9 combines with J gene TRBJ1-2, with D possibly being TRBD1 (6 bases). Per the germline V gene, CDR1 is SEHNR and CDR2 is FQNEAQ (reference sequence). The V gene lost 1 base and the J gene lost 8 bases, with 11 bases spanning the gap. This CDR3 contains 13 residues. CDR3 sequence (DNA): TGTGCCAGCAGCTTAGTGGGGGCGGAAGGCTACACCTTC. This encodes CASSLVGAEGYTF.

CDR3 loop: CASSLGQGGYEQYF. The CDR3 region has the DNA TGTGCCAGCAGTTTGGGACAGGGAGGGTACGAGCAGTACTTC. V is TRBV27 and J is TRBJ2-7; 9 bases agree with TRBD1. The CDR3 is 14 amino acids. V lost 3 bases to trimming and J lost 4 bases; unmatched junction nucleotides: 4. Germline CDR1 is MNHEY and CDR2 is SMNVEV (reference sequence).

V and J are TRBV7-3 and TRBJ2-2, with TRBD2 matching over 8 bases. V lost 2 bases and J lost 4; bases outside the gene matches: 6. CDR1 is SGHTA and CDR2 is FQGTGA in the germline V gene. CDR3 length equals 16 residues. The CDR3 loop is CASSLGQRESTGELFF. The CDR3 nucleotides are TGTGCCAGCAGCTTAGGGCAGCGGGAGTCCACCGGGGAGCTGTTTTTT.

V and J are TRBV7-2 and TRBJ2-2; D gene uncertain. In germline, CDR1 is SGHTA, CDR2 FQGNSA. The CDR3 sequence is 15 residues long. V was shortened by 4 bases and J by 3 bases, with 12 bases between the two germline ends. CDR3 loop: CASSYLRVDTGELFF. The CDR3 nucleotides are TGTGCCAGCAGCTACCTTAGGGTAGACACCGGGGAGCTGTTTTTT.

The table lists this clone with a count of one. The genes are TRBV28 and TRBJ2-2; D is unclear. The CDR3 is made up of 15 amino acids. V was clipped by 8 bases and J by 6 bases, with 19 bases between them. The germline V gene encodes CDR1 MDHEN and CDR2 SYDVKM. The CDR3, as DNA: TGTGCCAGCCGAAAAATTGGCCCTTGGTCCGGGGAGCTGTTTTTT. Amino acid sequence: CASRKIGPWSGELFF.

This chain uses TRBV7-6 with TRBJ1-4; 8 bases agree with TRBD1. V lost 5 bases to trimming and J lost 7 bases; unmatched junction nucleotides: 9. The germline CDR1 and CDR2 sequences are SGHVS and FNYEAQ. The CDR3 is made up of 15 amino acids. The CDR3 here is CASSEQQGGSEKLFF. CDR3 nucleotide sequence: TGTGCCAGCAGCGAGCAACAGGGGGGAAGTGAAAAACTGTTTTTT.

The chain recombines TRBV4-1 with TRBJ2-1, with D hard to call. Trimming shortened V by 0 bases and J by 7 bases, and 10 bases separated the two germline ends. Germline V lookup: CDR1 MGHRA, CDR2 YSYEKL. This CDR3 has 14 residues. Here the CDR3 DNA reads TGCGCCAGCAGCCAAGAAGGTGGATGGAATGAGCAGTTCTTC. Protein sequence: CASSQEGGWNEQFF.

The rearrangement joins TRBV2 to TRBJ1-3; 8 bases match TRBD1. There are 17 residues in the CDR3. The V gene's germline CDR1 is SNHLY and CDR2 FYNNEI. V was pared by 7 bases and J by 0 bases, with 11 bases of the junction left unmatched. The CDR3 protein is CASIPRGQAISGNTIYF. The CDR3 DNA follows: TGTGCCAGCATCCCGCGGGGACAGGCAATCTCTGGAAACACCATATATTTT.

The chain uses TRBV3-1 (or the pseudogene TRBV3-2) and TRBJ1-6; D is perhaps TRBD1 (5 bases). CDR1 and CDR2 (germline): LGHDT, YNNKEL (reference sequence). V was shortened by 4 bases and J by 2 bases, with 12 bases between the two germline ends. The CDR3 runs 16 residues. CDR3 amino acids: CASSRRQSTYNSPLHF. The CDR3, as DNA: TGTGCCAGCAGCCGGAGACAGTCCACCTATAATTCACCCCTCCACTTT.

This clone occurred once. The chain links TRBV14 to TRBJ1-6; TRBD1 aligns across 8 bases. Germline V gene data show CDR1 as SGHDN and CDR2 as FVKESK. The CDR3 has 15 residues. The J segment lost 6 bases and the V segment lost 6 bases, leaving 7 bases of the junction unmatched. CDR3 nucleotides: TGTGCCAGCAGTCCAGGACAGGGCCTTAATTCACCCCTCCACTTT. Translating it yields CASSPGQGLNSPLHF.

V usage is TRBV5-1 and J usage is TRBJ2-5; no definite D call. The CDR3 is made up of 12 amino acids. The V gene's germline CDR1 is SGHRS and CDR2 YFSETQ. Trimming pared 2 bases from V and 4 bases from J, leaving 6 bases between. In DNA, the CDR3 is TGCGCCAGCAGCTTTAACGGAGAGACCCAGTACTTC. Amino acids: CASSFNGETQYF.

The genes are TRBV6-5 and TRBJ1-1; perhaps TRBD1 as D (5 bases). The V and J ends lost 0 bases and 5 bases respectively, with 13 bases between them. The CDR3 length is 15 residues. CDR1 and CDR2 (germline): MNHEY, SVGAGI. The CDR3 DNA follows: TGTGCCAGCAGTTACTCGAGAAAGGGGCGGACTGAAGCTTTCTTT. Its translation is CASSYSRKGRTEAFF.

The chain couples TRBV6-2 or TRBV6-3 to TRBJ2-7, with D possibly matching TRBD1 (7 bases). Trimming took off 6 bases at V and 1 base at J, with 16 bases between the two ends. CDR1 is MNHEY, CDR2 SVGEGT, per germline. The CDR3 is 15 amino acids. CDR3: CASSLGGTDSYEQYF. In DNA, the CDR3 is TGTGCCAGCAGCTTGGGCGGGACAGATTCCTACGAGCAGTACTTC.

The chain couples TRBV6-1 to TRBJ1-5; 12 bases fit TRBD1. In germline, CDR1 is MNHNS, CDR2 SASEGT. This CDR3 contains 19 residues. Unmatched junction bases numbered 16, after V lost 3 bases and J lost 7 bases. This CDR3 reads CASSDRTPGQGARLQPQHF. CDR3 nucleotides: TGTGCCAGCAGTGACCGGACTCCGGGACAGGGGGCGCGTTTACAGCCCCAGCATTTT.

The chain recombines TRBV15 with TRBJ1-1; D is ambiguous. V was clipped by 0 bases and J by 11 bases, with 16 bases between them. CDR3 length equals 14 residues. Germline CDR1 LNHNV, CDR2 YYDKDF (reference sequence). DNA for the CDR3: TGTGCCACCAGCAGAGATCCCACGGGTAGTTGGGCTTTCTTT. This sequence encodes CATSRDPTGSWAFF.

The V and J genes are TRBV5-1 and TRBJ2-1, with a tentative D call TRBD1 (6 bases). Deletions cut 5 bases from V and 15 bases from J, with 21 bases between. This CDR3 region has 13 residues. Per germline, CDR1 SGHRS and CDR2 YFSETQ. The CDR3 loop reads CASSTGTVGFLFF. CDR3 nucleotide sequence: TGCGCCAGCAGTACAGGGACGGTAGGGTTTCTGTTCTTC.

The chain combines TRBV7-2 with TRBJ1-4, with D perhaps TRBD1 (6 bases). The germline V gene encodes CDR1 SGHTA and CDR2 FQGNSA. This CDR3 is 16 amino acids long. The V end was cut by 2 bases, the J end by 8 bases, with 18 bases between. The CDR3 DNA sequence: TGTGCCAGCAGCTTATATTTGGGGGGGGCCAGGGAAAAACTGTTTTTT. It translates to CASSLYLGGAREKLFF.